The subject of this entry is one T cell receptor beta chain. Its antigen remains unknown. The CDR3 length is 18 residues. In germline, CDR1 is SGHTA, CDR2 FQGNSA. V lost 5 bases and J lost 5; bases outside the gene matches: 14. The sample belongs to a study of cytomegalovirus exposure and HLA in healthy donors. The study, taken as a whole, reports: As confirmed in vitro, three CMV-associated chains were specific for CMV antigens. Earlier analysis yielded a pattern in which most TCR beta V segments were productive about 87% or about 30% of the time. Most observed TCR sequences were rare, whereas some public TCRs were detected in many donors.

Use of 60 Vbeta and 13 Jbeta primers characterized the PCR. In the original analysis: Later, an analysis found about 80 million unique TCR beta chains, and approximately 10 million of these were shared. Clones were read by immunoSEQ multiplex PCR, and TCRdb kept only the in-frame ones, dropping some. D and trimming were read from the DNA, whereas the V and J calls and clone size are those reported in that table. The sample has about 160,000 clones; 60% to 85% are singletons. This chain uses TRBV7-2 with TRBJ1-5; 11 positions agree with TRBD1. Material: PBMCs. This sequence originates from a man in his fifties or sixties in good health and CMV-seropositive. CDR3 protein: CASSLRDRGIFGYQPQHF. CDR3 in DNA: TGTGCCAGCAGCCTCCGGGACAGGGGGATCTTTGGTTATCAGCCCCAGCATTTT.